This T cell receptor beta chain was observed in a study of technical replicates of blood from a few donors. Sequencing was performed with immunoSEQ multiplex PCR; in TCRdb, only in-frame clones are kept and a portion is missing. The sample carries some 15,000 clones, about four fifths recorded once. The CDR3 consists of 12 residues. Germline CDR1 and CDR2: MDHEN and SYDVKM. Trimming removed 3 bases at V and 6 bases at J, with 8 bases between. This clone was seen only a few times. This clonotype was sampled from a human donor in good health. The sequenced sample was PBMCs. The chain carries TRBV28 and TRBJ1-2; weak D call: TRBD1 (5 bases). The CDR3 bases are TGTGCCAGCAGTTTCAGGGCGGATGGCTACACCTTC. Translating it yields CASSFRADGYTF.